Below are 9 T cell receptor beta chains sequenced from a single sample in a study of blood T cell repertoires in COVID-19. This table comes from immunoSEQ multiplex PCR, and its TCRdb copy is limited to in-frame clones, with some not included. Here the sample spans over 200,000 clones, roughly nine tenths being singletons. Sample: peripheral blood. These receptors all come from a man aged 60-69 years who had recovered from COVID-19.

The chain uses TRBV7-2 and TRBJ1-2; tentative D call: TRBD1 (5 bases). Per the germline V gene, CDR1 is SGHTA and CDR2 is FQGNSA. The CDR3 is 14 amino acids. Trimming removed 1 base at V and 8 bases at J, with 14 bases between. This CDR3 is CASSLEAGKLGYTF. The DNA of the CDR3 is TGTGCCAGCAGCTTAGAGGCAGGGAAGTTAGGCTACACCTTC.

The chain carries TRBV6-5 and TRBJ2-3, with D tentatively TRBD1 (5 bases). V was shortened by 6 bases and J by 0 bases, with 10 bases between the two germline ends. The CDR3 is made up of 14 amino acids. Germline-derived CDR1 and CDR2 are MNHEY and SVGAGI. The CDR3 is CASRTATSTDTQYF. The CDR3 nucleotides are TGTGCCAGCAGGACAGCGACTAGCACAGATACGCAGTATTTT.

The genes are TRBV18 and TRBJ2-3; D perhaps matches TRBD2 (6 bases). This CDR3 has 14 residues. V gave up 5 bases and J gave up 0 bases, with 9 bases separating them. Per the germline V gene, CDR1 is KGHSH and CDR2 is LQKENI. The DNA for the CDR3 is TGTGCCAGCTCAAATCTAGCGAGCACAGATACGCAGTATTTT. The encoded protein is CASSNLASTDTQYF.

CDR3 amino acids: CASSPQDRVGNEQFF. The CDR3 DNA is TGTGCCAGCTCACCACAGGACAGGGTAGGCAATGAGCAGTTCTTC. The chain has TRBV18 and TRBJ2-1, with 8 nucleotides matching TRBD1. V was clipped by 1 base and J by 6 bases; unmatched bases: 5. The CDR3 loop spans 15 amino acids. Germline CDR1 and CDR2: KGHSH and LQKENI. Combining the CDR3 with reference TRBV18 and TRBJ2-1 gives the whole variable domain NAGVMQNPRHLVRRRGQEARLRCSPMKGHSHVYWYRQLPEEGLKFMVYLQKENIIDESGMPKERFSAEFPKEGPSILRIQQVVRGDSAAYFCASSPQDRVGNEQFFGPGTRLTVL.

The chain is built from TRBV18 and TRBJ1-3; 11 bases match TRBD1. The germline CDR1 and CDR2 sequences are KGHSH and LQKENI. V gave up 6 bases and J gave up 2 bases; unmatched junction bases: 6. The CDR3 extends over 16 amino acids. CDR3 DNA: TGTGCCAGCTCTCGGACAGGGGGCGCAACTGGAAACACCATATATTTT. It encodes CASSRTGGATGNTIYF.

The genes are TRBV5-1 and TRBJ2-7; a weak D match, TRBD1 (6 bases). V was clipped by 0 bases and J by 6 bases, with 16 bases between them. Germline V gene sequence: CDR1 SGHRS, CDR2 YFSETQ. CDR3 length equals 15 residues. CDR3 amino acids: CASSLERLRGAEQYF. CDR3 coding DNA: TGCGCCAGCAGCTTGGAACGCCTCAGGGGTGCCGAGCAGTACTTC.

This chain links TRBV27 with TRBJ2-7; the D gene is possibly TRBD1 (8 bases). The CDR3 runs 14 residues. The germline CDR1 and CDR2 sequences are MNHEY and SMNVEV (reference sequence). The germline V and J ends were trimmed by 5 bases and 7 bases, with 18 bases remaining between them. The CDR3 bases are TGTGCCAGCAGTCTGGGGACAGGACTAGAAGAGCAGTACTTC. Amino acids: CASSLGTGLEEQYF.

The CDR3 coding sequence is TGTGCCAGCAGCCTACAGGGGGCTGCTAATGAAAAACTGTTTTTT. Encoded protein: CASSLQGAANEKLFF. The chain couples TRBV3-1 (or the pseudogene TRBV3-2) to TRBJ1-4; TRBD1 matches 9 bases. CDR1 is LGHDT, CDR2 YNNKEL, per germline (reference sequence). Germline trimming cut 4 bases from V and 3 bases from J; bases unmatched to any gene: 3. This CDR3 contains 15 residues.

This rearrangement joins TRBV7-9 to TRBJ2-7, with D maybe TRBD2 (6 bases). CDR3 length: 18 amino acids. With 1 base removed from V and 0 bases from J, the gap between germline ends came to 19 bases. In germline, CDR1 is SEHNR, CDR2 FQNEAQ (reference sequence). CDR3 coding DNA: TGTGCCAGCAGCTTAGTGGGGGGTGGAACCCTCATCTCCTACGAGCAGTACTTC. Its protein is CASSLVGGGTLISYEQYF.